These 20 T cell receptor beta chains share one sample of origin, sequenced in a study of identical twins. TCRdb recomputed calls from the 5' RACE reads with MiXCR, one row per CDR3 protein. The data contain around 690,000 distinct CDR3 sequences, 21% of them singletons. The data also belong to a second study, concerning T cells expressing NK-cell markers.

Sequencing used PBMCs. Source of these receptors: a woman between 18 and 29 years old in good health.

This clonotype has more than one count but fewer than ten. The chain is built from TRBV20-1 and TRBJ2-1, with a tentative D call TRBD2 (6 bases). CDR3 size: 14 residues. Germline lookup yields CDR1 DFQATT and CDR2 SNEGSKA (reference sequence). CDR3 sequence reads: CSVGAGGPYNEQFF. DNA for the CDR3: TGCAGCGTAGGAGCCGGGGGACCTTACAATGAGCAGTTCTTC.

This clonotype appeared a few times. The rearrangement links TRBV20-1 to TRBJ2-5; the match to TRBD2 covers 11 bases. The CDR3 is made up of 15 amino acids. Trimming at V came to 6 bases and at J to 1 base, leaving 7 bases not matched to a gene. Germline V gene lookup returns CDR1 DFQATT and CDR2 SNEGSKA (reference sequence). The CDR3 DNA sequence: TGCAGTGCCATTACTAGCGGGGGAATCCAAGAGACCCAGTACTTC. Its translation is CSAITSGGIQETQYF.

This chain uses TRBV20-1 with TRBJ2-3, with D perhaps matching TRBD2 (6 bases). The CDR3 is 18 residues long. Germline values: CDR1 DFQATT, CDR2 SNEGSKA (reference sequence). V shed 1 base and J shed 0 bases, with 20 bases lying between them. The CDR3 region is CSARVIHRELSSTDTQYF. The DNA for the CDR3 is TGCAGTGCTAGAGTGATACACCGGGAGCTCTCTAGCACAGATACGCAGTATTTT.

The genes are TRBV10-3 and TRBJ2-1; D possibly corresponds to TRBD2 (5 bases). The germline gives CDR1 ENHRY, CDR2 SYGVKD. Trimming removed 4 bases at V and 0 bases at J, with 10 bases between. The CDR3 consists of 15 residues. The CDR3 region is CAISVWESSYNEQFF. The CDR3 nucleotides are TGTGCCATCAGTGTCTGGGAGAGCTCCTACAATGAGCAGTTCTTC.

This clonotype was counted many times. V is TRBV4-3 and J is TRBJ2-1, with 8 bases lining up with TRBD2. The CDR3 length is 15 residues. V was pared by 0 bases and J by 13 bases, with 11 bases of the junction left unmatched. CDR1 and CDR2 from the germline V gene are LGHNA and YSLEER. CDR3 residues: CASSQDVQRESDQFF. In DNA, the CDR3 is TGCGCCAGCAGCCAAGATGTTCAGCGGGAGTCTGACCAGTTCTTC.

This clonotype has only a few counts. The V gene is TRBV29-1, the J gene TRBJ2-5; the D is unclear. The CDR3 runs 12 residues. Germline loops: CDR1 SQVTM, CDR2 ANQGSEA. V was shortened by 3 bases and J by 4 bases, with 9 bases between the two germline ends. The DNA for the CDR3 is TGCAGCGTTGATGTGGTAGGAGAGACCCAGTACTTC. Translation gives CSVDVVGETQYF. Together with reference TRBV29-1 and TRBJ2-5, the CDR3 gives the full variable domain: SAVISQKPSRDICQRGTSLTIQCQVDSQVTMMFWYRQQPGQSLTLIATANQGSEATYESGFVIDKFPISRPNLTFSTLTVSNMSPEDSSIYLCSVDVVGETQYFGPGTRLLVL.

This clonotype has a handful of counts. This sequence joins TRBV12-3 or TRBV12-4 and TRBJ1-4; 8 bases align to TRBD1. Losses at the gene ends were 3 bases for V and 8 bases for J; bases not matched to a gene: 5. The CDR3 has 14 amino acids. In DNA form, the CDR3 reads TGTGCCAGCAGTTTCTGGCAGGGGGCCGAAAAACTGTTTTTT. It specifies CASSFWQGAEKLFF.

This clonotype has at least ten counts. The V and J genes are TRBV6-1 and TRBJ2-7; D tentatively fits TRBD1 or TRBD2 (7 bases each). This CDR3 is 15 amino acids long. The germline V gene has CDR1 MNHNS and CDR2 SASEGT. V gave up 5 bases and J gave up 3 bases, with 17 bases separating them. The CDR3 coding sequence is TGTGCCAGCAGTAATCAACAGGGGAGGGGCTACGAGCAGTACTTC. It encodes CASSNQQGRGYEQYF.

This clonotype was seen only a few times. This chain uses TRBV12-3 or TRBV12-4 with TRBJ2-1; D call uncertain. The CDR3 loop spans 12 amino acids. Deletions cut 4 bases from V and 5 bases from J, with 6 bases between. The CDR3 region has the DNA TGTGCCAGCAGTTCTTTTAACAATGAGCAGTTCTTC. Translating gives CASSSFNNEQFF.

The CDR3 protein is CASSMVRGASYEQYF. The CDR3 nucleotides read TGTGCCAGTAGTATGGTTCGAGGGGCCTCCTACGAGCAGTACTTC. This chain links TRBV19 with TRBJ2-7; D may be TRBD1 or TRBD2 (5 bases each). Trimming removed 3 bases from V and 0 bases from J, with 12 bases in between. Germline lookup yields CDR1 LNHDA and CDR2 SQIVND (reference sequence). The CDR3 loop spans 15 amino acids.

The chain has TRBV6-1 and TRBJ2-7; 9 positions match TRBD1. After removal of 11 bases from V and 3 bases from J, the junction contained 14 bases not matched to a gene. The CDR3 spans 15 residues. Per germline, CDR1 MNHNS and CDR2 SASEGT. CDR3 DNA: TGTGCCGGAGACCGAACCGGGACAGGGCTCTACGAGCAGTACTTC. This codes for CAGDRTGTGLYEQYF.

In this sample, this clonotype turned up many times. CDR3 sequence reads: CSAHKNTGELFF. The CDR3 DNA reads TGCAGTGCTCATAAGAACACCGGGGAGCTGTTTTTT. This rearrangement joins TRBV20-1 to TRBJ2-2; D gene ambiguous. Germline CDR1 reads DFQATT; CDR2 reads SNEGSKA (reference sequence). The germline V and J ends were trimmed by 5 bases and 1 base, with 5 bases remaining between them. This CDR3 has 12 residues.

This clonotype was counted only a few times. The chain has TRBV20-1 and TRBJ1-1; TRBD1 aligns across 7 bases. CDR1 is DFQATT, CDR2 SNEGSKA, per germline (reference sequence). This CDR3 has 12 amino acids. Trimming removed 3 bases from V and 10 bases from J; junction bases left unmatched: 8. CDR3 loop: CSASLQGRRAFF. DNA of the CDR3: TGCAGTGCTAGTTTACAGGGGAGACGAGCTTTCTTT.

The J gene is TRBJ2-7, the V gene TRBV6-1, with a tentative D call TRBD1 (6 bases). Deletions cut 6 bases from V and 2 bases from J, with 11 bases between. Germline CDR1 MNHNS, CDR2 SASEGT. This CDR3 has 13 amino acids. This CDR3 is CASRGGVAYEQYF. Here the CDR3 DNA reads TGTGCCAGCAGAGGGGGAGTAGCCTACGAGCAGTACTTC.

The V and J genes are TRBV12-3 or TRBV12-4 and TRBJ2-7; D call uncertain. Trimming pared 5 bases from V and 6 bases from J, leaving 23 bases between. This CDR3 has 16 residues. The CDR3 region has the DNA TGTGCCAGCAGTCCTACCACGGGTTCTCTTGTACGCGAGCAGTACTTC. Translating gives CASSPTTGSLVREQYF.

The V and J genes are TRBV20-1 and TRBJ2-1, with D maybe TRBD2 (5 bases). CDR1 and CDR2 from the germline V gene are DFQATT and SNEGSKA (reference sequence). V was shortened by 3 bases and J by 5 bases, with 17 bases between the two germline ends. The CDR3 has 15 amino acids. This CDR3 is CSASVGLTSDNEQFF. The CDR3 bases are TGCAGTGCTAGTGTCGGACTGACATCCGACAATGAGCAGTTCTTC.

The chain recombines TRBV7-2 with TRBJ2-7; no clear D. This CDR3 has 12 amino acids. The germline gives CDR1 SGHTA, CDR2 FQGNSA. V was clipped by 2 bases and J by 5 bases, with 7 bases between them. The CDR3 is CASSLLVDEQYF. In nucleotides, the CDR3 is TGTGCCAGCAGCTTACTGGTCGACGAGCAGTACTTC.

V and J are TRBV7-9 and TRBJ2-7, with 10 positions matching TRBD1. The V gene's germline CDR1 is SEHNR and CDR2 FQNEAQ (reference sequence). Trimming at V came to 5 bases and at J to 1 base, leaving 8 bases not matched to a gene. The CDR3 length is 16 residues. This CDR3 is CASSTTGGALSYEQYF. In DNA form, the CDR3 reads TGTGCCAGCAGCACGACAGGGGGCGCATTGTCCTACGAGCAGTACTTC.

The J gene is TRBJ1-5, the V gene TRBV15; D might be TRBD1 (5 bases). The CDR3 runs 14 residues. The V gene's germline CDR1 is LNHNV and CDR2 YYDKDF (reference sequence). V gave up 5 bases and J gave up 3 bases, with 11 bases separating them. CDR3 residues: CATSPDRDNQPQHF. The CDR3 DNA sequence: TGTGCCACCAGCCCCGACAGAGACAATCAGCCCCAGCATTTT.

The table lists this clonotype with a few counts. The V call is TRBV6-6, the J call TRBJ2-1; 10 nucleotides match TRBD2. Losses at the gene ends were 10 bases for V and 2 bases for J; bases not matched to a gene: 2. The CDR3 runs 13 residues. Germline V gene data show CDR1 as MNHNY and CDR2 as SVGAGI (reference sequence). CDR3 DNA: TGTGCCACCGGGACTAGCGCCTACAATGAGCAGTTCTTC. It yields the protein CATGTSAYNEQFF.